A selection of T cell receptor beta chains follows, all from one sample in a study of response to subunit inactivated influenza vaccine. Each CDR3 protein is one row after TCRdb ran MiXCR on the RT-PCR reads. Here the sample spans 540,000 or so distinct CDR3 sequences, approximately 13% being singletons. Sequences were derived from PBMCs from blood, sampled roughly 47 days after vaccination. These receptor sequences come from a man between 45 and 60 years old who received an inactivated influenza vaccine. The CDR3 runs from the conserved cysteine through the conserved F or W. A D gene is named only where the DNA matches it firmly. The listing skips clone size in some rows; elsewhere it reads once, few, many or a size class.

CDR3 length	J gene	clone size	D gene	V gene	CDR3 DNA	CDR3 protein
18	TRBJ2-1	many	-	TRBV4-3	TGCGCCAGCAGCCAAGATATTGGGGGTGCCAGCACCTACAATGAGCAGTTCTTC	CASSQDIGGASTYNEQFF
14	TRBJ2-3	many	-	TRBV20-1	TGCAGTGCTAGTTCTCCCGAAATCCCAGATACGCAGTATTTT	CSASSPEIPDTQYF
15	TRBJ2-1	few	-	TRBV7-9	TGTGCCAGTACCCGGGGCGCCAACTCCTACAATGAGCAGTTCTTC	CASTRGANSYNEQFF
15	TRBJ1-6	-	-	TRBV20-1	TGCAGTGCTAGGAGGGGAGCGGACAGCGGGTCACCCCTCCACTTT	CSARRGADSGSPLHF
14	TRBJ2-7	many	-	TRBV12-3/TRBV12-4	TGTGCCAGCAGTATAGGGGCTAGGGGTTACGAGCAGTACTTC	CASSIGARGYEQYF
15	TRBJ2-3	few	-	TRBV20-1	TGCAGTGCTCTCCCGGCACAGGGACGGGCAGATACGCAGTATTTT	CSALPAQGRADTQYF
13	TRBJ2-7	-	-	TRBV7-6	TGTGCCAGCAGCTTAGCTTCCTTTGGCGAGCAGTACTTC	CASSLASFGEQYF
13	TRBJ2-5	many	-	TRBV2	TGTGCCAGCAGTCCCCCGGTCGAAGAGACCCAGTACTTC	CASSPPVEETQYF
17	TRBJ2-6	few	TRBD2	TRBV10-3	TGTGCCATCAGTGAAGGCGGGGGGCTCTCTGGGGCCAACGTCCTGACTTTC	CAISEGGGLSGANVLTF
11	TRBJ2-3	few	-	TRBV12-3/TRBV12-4	TGTGCCAGCAGTCACCAGGATACGCAGTATTTT	CASSHQDTQYF
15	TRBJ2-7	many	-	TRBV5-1	TGCGCCAGCAGCTTGGCCGGGCTAGCGAGCTACGAGCAGTACTTC	CASSLAGLASYEQYF
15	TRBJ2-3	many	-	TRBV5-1	TGCGCCAGCAGCTTGGACGGGCAGCTCACAGATACGCAGTATTTT	CASSLDGQLTDTQYF
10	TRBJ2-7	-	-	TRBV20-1	TGCAGTGCTAGGACGGGACCGGACTACTTC	CSARTGPDYF
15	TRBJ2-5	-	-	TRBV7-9	TGTGCCAGCAGCTTAGTGACGGGTTCTCAGGAGACCCAGTACTTC	CASSLVTGSQETQYF
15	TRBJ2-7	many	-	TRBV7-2	TGTGCCAGCAGCTCCGCGGGACTCCGGAGCTACGAGCAGTACTTC	CASSSAGLRSYEQYF
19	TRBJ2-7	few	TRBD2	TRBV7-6	TGTGCCAGCAGCTTAGTCCTTGCGGGACTAGCGGGTTCCTCCTACGAGCAGTACTTC	CASSLVLAGLAGSSYEQYF
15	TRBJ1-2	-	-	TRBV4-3	TGCGCCAGCAGCCAAGAGAGGGTGAATGACTATGGCTACACCTTC	CASSQERVNDYGYTF
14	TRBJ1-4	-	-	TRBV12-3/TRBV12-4	TGTGCCAGCAGTTTTGGTGCCGGGAGCGAAAAACTGTTTTTT	CASSFGAGSEKLFF
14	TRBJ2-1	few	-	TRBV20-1	TGCAGTGCTCGGGATCTAGGGCGGTCCAATGAGCAGTTCTTC	CSARDLGRSNEQFF
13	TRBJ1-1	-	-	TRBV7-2	TGTGCCAGCAGCTTAGCCGCCCCCTGGGAAGCTTTCTTT	CASSLAAPWEAFF
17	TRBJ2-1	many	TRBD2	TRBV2	TGTGCCAGTAGACCCCCCTCTGGCGGGGGGCGATACAATGAGCAGTTCTTC	CASRPPSGGGRYNEQFF
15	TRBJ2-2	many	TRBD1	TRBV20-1	TGCAGTGCTAGCCCTGAGACAGGGGTCACCGGGGAGCTGTTTTTT	CSASPETGVTGELFF
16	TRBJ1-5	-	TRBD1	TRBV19	TGTGCCAGTAGTATGGGGACAGGTCGGAGGAATCAGCCCCAGCATTTT	CASSMGTGRRNQPQHF
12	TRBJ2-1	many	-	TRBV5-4	TGTGCCAGCAGCTTGGACCTAGCAGAGCAGTTCTTC	CASSLDLAEQFF
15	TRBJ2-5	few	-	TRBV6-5	TGTGCCAGCAGTTACGGGGGGCGGCCCCAAGAGACCCAGTACTTC	CASSYGGRPQETQYF
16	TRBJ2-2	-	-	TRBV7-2	TGTGCCAGCAGCTTAGTGGGGGCCTCGAACACCGGGGAGCTGTTTTTT	CASSLVGASNTGELFF
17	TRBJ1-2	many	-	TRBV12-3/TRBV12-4	TGTGCCAGCAGTTTCCTATTTTCCCACAATGGAGGAGTCGGCTACACCTTC	CASSFLFSHNGGVGYTF
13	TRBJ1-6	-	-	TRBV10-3	TGTGCCATCAGTGAGTCAGGGGTTTCGCCCCTCCACTTT	CAISESGVSPLHF
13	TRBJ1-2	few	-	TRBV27	TGTGCCAGCAGTTTAAAGGACAACTATGGCTACACCTTC	CASSLKDNYGYTF
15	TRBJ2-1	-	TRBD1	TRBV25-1	TGTGCCAGCAGTTCAGAGACAGGGGGAGACAATGAGCAGTTCTTC	CASSSETGGDNEQFF
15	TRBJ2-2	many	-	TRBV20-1	TGCAGTGCTAGGGGGAGTCTGCTGGGGTCCGGGGAGCTGTTTTTT	CSARGSLLGSGELFF
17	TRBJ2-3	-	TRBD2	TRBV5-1	TGCGCCAGCAGCACCCTGCTAGCGGGGGGCCGCACAGATACGCAGTATTTT	CASSTLLAGGRTDTQYF
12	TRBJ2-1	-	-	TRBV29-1	TGCAGCGTTGCATCCACGAACAATGAGCAGTTCTTC	CSVASTNNEQFF
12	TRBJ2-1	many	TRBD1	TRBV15	TGTGCCACCGACAGGGACTACAATGAGCAGTTCTTC	CATDRDYNEQFF
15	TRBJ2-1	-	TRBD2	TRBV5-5	TGTGCCAGCAGCAGGGAGGTCGCGGGAGGGCCTGAGCAGTTCTTC	CASSREVAGGPEQFF
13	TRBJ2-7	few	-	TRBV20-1	TGCAGTGGGGAGGCGGGAACGAATAACGAGCAGTACTTC	CSGEAGTNNEQYF
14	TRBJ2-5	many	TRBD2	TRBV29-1	TGCAGCGTTGATGTGGGAGGGCCGGGAGAGACCCAGTACTTC	CSVDVGGPGETQYF
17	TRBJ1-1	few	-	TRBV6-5	TGTGCCAGCAGTTACCGATTTCTCTCAGGCGGGAACACTGAAGCTTTCTTT	CASSYRFLSGGNTEAFF
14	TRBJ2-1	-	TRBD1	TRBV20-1	TGCAGTGCGACAGTCGGGACAGGGAACCATGAGCAGTTCTTC	CSATVGTGNHEQFF
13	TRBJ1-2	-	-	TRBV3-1	TGTGCCAGCAGCGCAAATCCAGCCTATGGCTACACCTTC	CASSANPAYGYTF
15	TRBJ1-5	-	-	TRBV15	TGTGCCACCAGCAGAGATGGCGGGGCCCATCAGCCCCAGCATTTT	CATSRDGGAHQPQHF
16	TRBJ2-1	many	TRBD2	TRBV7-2	TGTGCCAGCAGCCCCAGCGGGGGCAGGGAACGCAATGAGCAGTTCTTC	CASSPSGGRERNEQFF
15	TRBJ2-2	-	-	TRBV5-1	TGCGCCAGCCGGCTTAGGCAGGGTTACACCGGGGAGCTGTTTTTT	CASRLRQGYTGELFF
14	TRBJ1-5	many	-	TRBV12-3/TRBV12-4	TGTGCCAGCAGTTTTCACAGGGTAGATCAGCCCCAGCATTTT	CASSFHRVDQPQHF
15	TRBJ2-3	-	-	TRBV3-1	TGTGCCAGCAGCCAAGAATTCCCGACCACAGATACGCAGTATTTT	CASSQEFPTTDTQYF